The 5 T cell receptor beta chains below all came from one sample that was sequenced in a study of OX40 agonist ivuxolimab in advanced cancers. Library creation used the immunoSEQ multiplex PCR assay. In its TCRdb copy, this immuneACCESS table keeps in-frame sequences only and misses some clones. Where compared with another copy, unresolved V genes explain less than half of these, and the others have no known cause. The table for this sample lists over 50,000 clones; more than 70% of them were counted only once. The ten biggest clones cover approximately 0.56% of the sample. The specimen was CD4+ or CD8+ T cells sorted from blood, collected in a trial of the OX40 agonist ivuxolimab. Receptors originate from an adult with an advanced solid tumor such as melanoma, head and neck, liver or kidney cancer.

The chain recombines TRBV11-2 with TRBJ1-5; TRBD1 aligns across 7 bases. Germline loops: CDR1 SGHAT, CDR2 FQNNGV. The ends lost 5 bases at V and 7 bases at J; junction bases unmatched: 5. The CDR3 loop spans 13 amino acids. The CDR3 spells CASSAGQSQPQHF. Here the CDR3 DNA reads TGTGCCAGCAGCGCGGGACAGTCCCAGCCCCAGCATTTT.

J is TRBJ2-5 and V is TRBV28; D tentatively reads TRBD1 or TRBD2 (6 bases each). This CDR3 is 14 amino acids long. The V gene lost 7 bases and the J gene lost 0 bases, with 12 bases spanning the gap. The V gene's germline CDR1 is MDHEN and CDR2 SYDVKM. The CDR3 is CASTRGRNQETQYF. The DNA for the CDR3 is TGTGCCAGCACTAGGGGGAGGAACCAAGAGACCCAGTACTTC.

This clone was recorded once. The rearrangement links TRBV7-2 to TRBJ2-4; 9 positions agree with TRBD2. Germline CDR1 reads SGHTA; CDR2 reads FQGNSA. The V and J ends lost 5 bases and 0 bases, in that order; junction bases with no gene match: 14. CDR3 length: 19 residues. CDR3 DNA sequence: TGTGCCAGCAGCCCCGAAGGAGCGGGAGGCCCTATAGCCAAAAACATTCAGTACTTC. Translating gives CASSPEGAGGPIAKNIQYF.

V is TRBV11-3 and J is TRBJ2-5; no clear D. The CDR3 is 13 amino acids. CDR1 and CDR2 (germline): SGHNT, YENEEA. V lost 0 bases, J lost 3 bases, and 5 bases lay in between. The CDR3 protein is CASSLDPEETQYF. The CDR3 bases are TGTGCCAGCAGCTTAGATCCCGAAGAGACCCAGTACTTC.

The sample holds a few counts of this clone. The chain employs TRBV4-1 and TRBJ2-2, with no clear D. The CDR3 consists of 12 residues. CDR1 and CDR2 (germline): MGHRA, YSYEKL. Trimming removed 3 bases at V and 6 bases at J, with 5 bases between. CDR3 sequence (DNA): TGCGCCAGCAGCCAGGCCGCCGGGGAGCTGTTTTTT. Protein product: CASSQAAGELFF.